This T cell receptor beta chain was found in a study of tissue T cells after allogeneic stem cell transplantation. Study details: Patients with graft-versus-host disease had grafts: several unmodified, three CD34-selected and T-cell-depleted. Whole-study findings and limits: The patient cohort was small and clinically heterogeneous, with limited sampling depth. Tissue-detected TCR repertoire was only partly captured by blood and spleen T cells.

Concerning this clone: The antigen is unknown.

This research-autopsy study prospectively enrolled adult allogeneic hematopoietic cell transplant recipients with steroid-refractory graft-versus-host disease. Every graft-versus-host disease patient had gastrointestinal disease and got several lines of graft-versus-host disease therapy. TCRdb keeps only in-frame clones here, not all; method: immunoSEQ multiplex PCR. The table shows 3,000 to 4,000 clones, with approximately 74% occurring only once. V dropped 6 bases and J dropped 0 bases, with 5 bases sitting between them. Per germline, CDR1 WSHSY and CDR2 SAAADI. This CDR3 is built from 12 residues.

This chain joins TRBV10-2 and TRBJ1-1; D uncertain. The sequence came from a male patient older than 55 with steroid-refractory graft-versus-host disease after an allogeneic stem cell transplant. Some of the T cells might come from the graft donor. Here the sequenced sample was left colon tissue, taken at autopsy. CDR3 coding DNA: TGCGCCAGCAGATTAATGAACACTGAAGCTTTCTTT. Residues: CASRLMNTEAFF.